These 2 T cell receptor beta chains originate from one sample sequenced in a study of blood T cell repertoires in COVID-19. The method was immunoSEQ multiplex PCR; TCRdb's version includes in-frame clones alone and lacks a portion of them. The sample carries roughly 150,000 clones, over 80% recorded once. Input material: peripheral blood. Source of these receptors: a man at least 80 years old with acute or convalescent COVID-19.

The CDR3 bases are TGTGCCAGCAGTGAAGGAATAGGGGTGGATGAAAAACTGTTTTTT. It is translated as CASSEGIGVDEKLFF. J is TRBJ1-4 and V is TRBV6-1; a possible D gene is TRBD1 (5 bases). This CDR3 is built from 15 residues. Germline lookup yields CDR1 MNHNS and CDR2 SASEGT. V lost 1 base and J 6 bases, leaving 12 bases between the germline ends.

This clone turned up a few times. The CDR3 spells CASTDTGAYNSPLHF. DNA of the CDR3: TGTGCCAGCACCGACACAGGGGCCTATAATTCACCCCTCCACTTT. V and J are TRBV2 and TRBJ1-6; 7 nucleotides agree with TRBD1. The CDR3 covers 15 residues. V lost 7 bases to trimming and J lost 2 bases; unmatched junction nucleotides: 5. Germline CDR1 reads SNHLY; CDR2 reads FYNNEI.